These T cell receptor beta chains were read from a single sample in a study of identical twins. TCRdb ran MiXCR on the 5' RACE reads and lists one entry per CDR3 protein. This sample has about 520,000 distinct CDR3 sequences, with around 20% found just once. These records were also assigned to another study, of T cells expressing NK-cell markers.

Sequences were obtained from CD4+ T cells sorted from blood. Receptors originate from a woman between 18 and 29 years old in good health. CDR3s include the opening cysteine and the closing phenylalanine or tryptophan. D genes are given only for firm matches. Some rows have no size entry. The others give once, few or many, or a class for an expanded clone.

size,D,J,V,CDR3,DNA
-,TRBD1,TRBJ2-2,TRBV7-8,CASSLADRAPTGELFF,TGTGCCAGCAGCTTAGCGGACAGGGCCCCGACCGGGGAGCTGTTTTTT
-,-,TRBJ2-7,TRBV9,CASSVGPHHEQYF,TGTGCCAGCAGCGTAGGGCCCCACCACGAGCAGTACTTC
few,TRBD2,TRBJ2-1,TRBV7-2,CASSLGLALEQFF,TGTGCCAGCAGCTTAGGACTAGCCCTTGAGCAGTTCTTC
-,-,TRBJ2-2,TRBV6-1,CASRRGPTEITGELFF,TGTGCCAGCAGGCGAGGACCTACGGAGATCACCGGGGAGCTGTTTTTT
-,-,TRBJ1-1,TRBV5-1,CASSLAWGSNTEAFF,TGCGCCAGCAGCTTGGCCTGGGGCTCGAACACTGAAGCTTTCTTT
-,-,TRBJ1-6,TRBV2,CASSHLDTGIYNSPLHF,TGTGCCAGCAGTCACTTAGATACAGGGATTTATAATTCACCCCTCCACTTT
-,TRBD1,TRBJ1-1,TRBV5-1,CASSPGDSLSTEAFF,TGCGCCAGCAGCCCGGGGGACAGCCTTTCCACTGAAGCTTTCTTT
few,TRBD1,TRBJ2-5,TRBV2,CASLRDRAQETQYF,TGTGCCAGCCTCCGGGACAGGGCACAAGAGACCCAGTACTTC
few,-,TRBJ1-5,TRBV29-1,CSGGSQAGPQHF,TGCAGCGGCGGCAGCCAGGCTGGGCCCCAGCATTTT
few,TRBD2,TRBJ2-2,TRBV6-2/TRBV6-3,CASNRLAGGAGELFF,TGTGCCAGCAACAGACTAGCGGGAGGTGCCGGGGAGCTGTTTTTT
few,TRBD1,TRBJ2-2,TRBV10-3,CASRQGENTGELFF,TGTGCCAGCAGACAGGGGGAGAACACCGGGGAGCTGTTTTTT
-,-,TRBJ2-3,TRBV5-5,CASSLRDPPQRSTDTQYF,TGTGCCAGCAGCTTAAGGGACCCCCCCCAGCGTAGCACAGATACGCAGTATTTT
few,TRBD1,TRBJ2-3,TRBV5-1,CASSLRQGQNTQYF,TGCGCCAGCAGCTTGCGACAGGGTCAAAATACGCAGTATTTT
-,-,TRBJ2-6,TRBV20-1,CSASSGASTNVLTF,TGCAGTGCTAGCTCAGGGGCTTCGACCAACGTCCTGACTTTC
few,-,TRBJ1-6,TRBV7-7,CASSLESNSPLHF,TGTGCTAGCAGCTTAGAGAGTAATTCACCCCTCCACTTT
-,TRBD1,TRBJ2-1,TRBV6-2/TRBV6-3,CASSRTGRYNEQFF,TGTGCCAGCAGCCGGACAGGGCGGTACAATGAGCAGTTCTTC
few,-,TRBJ1-6,TRBV19,CASVVGANSYNSPLHF,TGTGCCAGTGTGGTTGGGGCGAACTCCTATAATTCACCCCTCCACTTT
-,TRBD1,TRBJ1-2,TRBV27,CASKGGTGKGVRYGYTF,TGTGCCAGCAAAGGGGGGACAGGGAAGGGTGTAAGGTATGGCTACACCTTC
once,TRBD2,TRBJ2-3,TRBV6-2/TRBV6-3,CASSYSFTTSTSGWGTDTQYF,TGTGCCAGCAGTTACTCCTTTACCACGTCGACTAGCGGCTGGGGGACAGATACGCAGTATTTT
few,-,TRBJ1-5,TRBV7-9,CASSSGPSAQHF,TGTGCCAGCAGCTCCGGGCCCTCGGCCCAGCATTTT
many,-,TRBJ2-3,TRBV6-1,CASKVSPSGPQYF,TGTGCCAGCAAAGTGTCTCCCTCTGGTCCGCAGTATTTT
-,TRBD2,TRBJ2-5,TRBV6-2/TRBV6-3,CASSLGATSGTQETQYF,TGTGCCAGCAGTTTAGGCGCGACTAGCGGAACGCAAGAGACCCAGTACTTC
once,TRBD2,TRBJ2-7,TRBV3-1,CASSQGTSGNAEQYF,TGTGCCAGCAGCCAGGGGACTAGCGGGAACGCCGAGCAGTACTTC
-,TRBD2,TRBJ2-7,TRBV5-5,CASSFQAGVPTYEQYF,TGTGCCAGCAGCTTTCAAGCGGGAGTGCCCACCTACGAGCAGTACTTC
-,-,TRBJ2-1,TRBV5-1,CASTPTVTYNEQFF,TGCGCCAGCACCCCAACGGTAACCTACAATGAGCAGTTCTTC
few,-,TRBJ2-3,TRBV20-1,CSAFHNYGTTDTQYF,TGCAGTGCCTTCCATAATTATGGGACCACAGATACGCAGTATTTT
-,-,TRBJ1-2,TRBV9,CASSPSPLKNYGYTF,TGTGCCAGCAGCCCCTCCCCGCTAAAAAACTATGGCTACACCTTC
-,TRBD1,TRBJ1-2,TRBV6-1,CASSQNRGGGYTF,TGTGCCAGCAGTCAAAACAGGGGAGGAGGCTACACCTTC
-,-,TRBJ2-2,TRBV7-9,CAVPPGAHTGELFF,TGTGCCGTACCCCCGGGAGCGCACACCGGGGAGCTGTTTTTT
-,TRBD2,TRBJ2-2,TRBV5-6,CASSRTSGGLHTGELFF,TGTGCCAGCAGCCGGACTAGCGGGGGCCTTCACACCGGGGAGCTGTTTTTT
few,-,TRBJ2-3,TRBV20-1,CSARDPGWTDTQYF,TGCAGTGCTAGAGATCCAGGGTGGACAGATACGCAGTATTTT
many,TRBD2,TRBJ2-7,TRBV6-1,CASSLMAGAPYEQYF,TGTGCCAGCAGCCTTATGGCGGGAGCTCCCTACGAGCAGTACTTC
-,-,TRBJ2-2,TRBV20-1,CSARPPDIGELFF,TGCAGTGCTAGACCACCCGACATCGGGGAGCTGTTTTTT
many,TRBD1,TRBJ1-2,TRBV12-3/TRBV12-4,CASSLGRGIYGYTF,TGTGCCAGCAGTCTCGGCAGGGGGATTTATGGCTACACCTTC
-,TRBD2,TRBJ2-2,TRBV10-3,CAIAGANTGELFF,TGTGCCATCGCGGGGGCGAACACCGGGGAGCTGTTTTTT
-,-,TRBJ2-2,TRBV20-1,CSAPDYTNTGELFF,TGCAGTGCTCCGGACTATACGAACACCGGGGAGCTGTTTTTT
-,-,TRBJ1-2,TRBV9,CASSVATEVGYTF,TGTGCCAGCAGCGTAGCTACGGAGGTGGGCTACACCTTC
-,TRBD2,TRBJ2-7,TRBV5-1,CASSPPLAGGGEQYF,TGCGCCAGCAGCCCGCCGTTAGCGGGAGGCGGTGAGCAGTACTTC
few,TRBD2,TRBJ2-5,TRBV7-2,CASSSRLAGMETQYF,TGTGCCAGCAGCTCTAGACTAGCGGGAATGGAGACCCAGTACTTC
-,-,TRBJ2-7,TRBV20-1,CSARRRGPIEQYF,TGCAGTGCTCGAAGGAGGGGTCCGATAGAGCAGTACTTC
few,-,TRBJ2-7,TRBV5-1,CASSLVVGGGSLSYEQYF,TGCGCCAGCAGCTTGGTCGTGGGAGGCGGGTCCCTCTCCTACGAGCAGTACTTC
few,TRBD2,TRBJ2-5,TRBV20-1,CSARPGSGGQETQYF,TGCAGTGCTCGGCCAGGGAGCGGGGGTCAAGAGACCCAGTACTTC
many,-,TRBJ1-1,TRBV5-5,CASSLRFWGTEAFF,TGTGCCAGCAGCTTGAGATTCTGGGGAACTGAAGCTTTCTTT
many,-,TRBJ1-2,TRBV9,CASSSGGASRGYTF,TGTGCCAGCAGCTCCGGGGGGGCCTCAAGGGGCTACACCTTC
many,TRBD1,TRBJ1-1,TRBV5-1,CASSPTGSTEAFF,TGCGCCAGCAGCCCGACAGGGTCCACTGAAGCTTTCTTT
-,TRBD2,TRBJ2-1,TRBV5-1,CASSSTGLAMDNEQFF,TGCGCCAGCAGCTCCACCGGACTAGCGATGGACAATGAGCAGTTCTTC
-,-,TRBJ2-5,TRBV9,CASSVGGPQETQYF,TGTGCCAGCAGCGTAGGGGGCCCTCAAGAGACCCAGTACTTC
-,-,TRBJ2-5,TRBV27,CASSLTGDWETQYF,TGTGCCAGCAGTTTAACCGGGGACTGGGAGACCCAGTACTTC
-,-,TRBJ1-3,TRBV20-1,CSASDRRRSHF,TGCAGTGCTAGTGACCGACGCCGCTCACATTTT
few,TRBD2,TRBJ2-5,TRBV5-6,CASSIAGRTQYF,TGTGCCAGCAGTATAGCGGGGCGGACCCAGTACTTC
few,-,TRBJ2-7,TRBV2,CASRTPGLESSYEQYF,TGTGCCAGCAGGACCCCCGGCCTCGAGTCGTCCTACGAGCAGTACTTC
few,TRBD1,TRBJ1-5,TRBV20-1,CSAPQGANQPQHF,TGCAGTGCTCCGCAGGGGGCCAATCAGCCCCAGCATTTT
few,TRBD1,TRBJ1-4,TRBV6-1,CASRLTGSGEKLFF,TGTGCCAGCAGGCTGACAGGGAGTGGTGAAAAACTGTTTTTT